The 10 T cell receptor beta chains below were found in one sample sequenced in a study of identical twins. A single record per CDR3 protein comes from TCRdb applying MiXCR to the 5' RACE reads. The table includes hundreds of thousands of distinct CDR3 sequences, over 20% detected once. These data were also reused for a study on T cells expressing NK-cell markers.

The sample was PBMCs. The receptors were sampled from a woman between 18 and 30 years old in good health.

This clonotype has a handful of counts. The chain combines TRBV6-5 with TRBJ2-3, with 8 bases fitting TRBD2. With V trimmed by 4 bases and J by 3 bases, 9 bases remained unmatched. The CDR3 is 16 amino acids. CDR1 and CDR2 from the germline V gene are MNHEY and SVGAGI. The CDR3 protein is CASSWPAGVRTDTQYF. DNA of the CDR3: TGTGCCAGCAGTTGGCCAGCGGGAGTAAGAACAGATACGCAGTATTTT.

This clonotype was seen more than once but under ten times. The chain employs TRBV20-1 and TRBJ1-1; D remains ambiguous. There are 13 residues in the CDR3. The V and J ends lost 3 bases and 3 bases respectively, with 11 bases between them. Per germline, CDR1 DFQATT and CDR2 SNEGSKA (reference sequence). This CDR3 is CSASRGTDTEAFF. DNA for the CDR3: TGCAGTGCTAGTCGGGGAACAGACACTGAAGCTTTCTTT.

The chain uses TRBV11-2 and TRBJ2-6; tentative D call: TRBD1 (6 bases). The CDR3 totals 18 residues. Germline CDR1 and CDR2: SGHAT and FQNNGV. Trimming took 3 bases from V and 0 from J, leaving 15 bases between them. CDR3: CASSFTGRGASGANVLTF. The CDR3 DNA follows: TGTGCCAGCAGCTTTACGGGCAGGGGTGCCTCTGGGGCCAACGTCCTGACTTTC.

This clonotype was seen more than once but under ten times. The chain has TRBV5-1 and TRBJ2-1, with D perhaps being TRBD1 or TRBD2 (5 bases each). Per germline, CDR1 SGHRS and CDR2 YFSETQ. V lost 8 bases, J lost 7 bases, and 19 bases lay in between. The CDR3 runs to 14 residues. The CDR3: CASCHLRDQNEQFF. The CDR3 nucleotides read TGCGCCAGTTGCCACTTAAGGGACCAAAATGAGCAGTTCTTC. The full variable domain, in which reference TRBV5-1 and TRBJ2-1 provide the parts outside the CDR3, is KAGVTQTPRYLIKTRGQQVTLSCSPISGHRSVSWYQQTPGQGLQFLFEYFSETQRNKGNFPGRFSGRQFSNSRSEMNVSTLELGDSALYLCASCHLRDQNEQFFGPGTRLTVL.

The chain recombines TRBV19 with TRBJ2-1, with 9 nucleotides matching TRBD2. Trimming took 3 bases from V and 6 from J; bases not matched to a gene: 6. Germline lookup yields CDR1 LNHDA and CDR2 SQIVND (reference sequence). The length of the CDR3 is 15 residues. CDR3 sequence reads: CASSMGLAAFNEQFF. In DNA form, the CDR3 reads TGTGCCAGTAGTATGGGACTAGCCGCTTTCAATGAGCAGTTCTTC.

This chain uses TRBV20-1 with TRBJ2-3; D is unresolved. Trimming shortened V by 6 bases and J by 5 bases, and 12 bases separated the two germline ends. The length of the CDR3 is 12 residues. Germline CDR1 reads DFQATT; CDR2 reads SNEGSKA (reference sequence). Here the CDR3 reads CSAHSGEDTQYF. In nucleotides, the CDR3 is TGCAGTGCCCATTCAGGTGAAGATACGCAGTATTTT.

J is TRBJ2-7 and V is TRBV12-3 or TRBV12-4; D is perhaps TRBD2 (5 bases). CDR3 length equals 13 residues. V gave up 6 bases and J gave up 3 bases, with 12 bases separating them. The CDR3 nucleotides read TGTGCCAGCAGGAAGCGGATATTCTACGAGCAGTACTTC. Protein sequence: CASRKRIFYEQYF.

This clonotype was recorded a few times. The chain uses TRBV12-3 or TRBV12-4 and TRBJ2-3; D uncertain. Trimming stripped 7 bases from V and 7 bases from J, with 12 bases between. The CDR3 contains 12 residues. CDR3 in amino acids: CASTRTTHTQYF. The CDR3, as DNA: TGTGCCAGCACCCGCACTACTCATACGCAGTATTTT.

This clonotype was recorded many times. The genes are TRBV12-3 or TRBV12-4 and TRBJ1-6, with TRBD1 as a possible D gene (6 bases). The V end lost 2 bases, the J end lost 9 bases, and 11 bases lay between the germline ends. The CDR3 consists of 14 residues. This CDR3 is CASSLRQGSSPLHF. In nucleotides, the CDR3 is TGTGCCAGCAGTTTAAGGCAGGGGAGTTCACCCCTCCACTTT.

This clonotype has at least ten counts. CDR3 coding DNA: TGCAGTGCAAGCGGGGCTCGAGATACGCAGTATTTT. It encodes CSASGARDTQYF. The rearrangement joins TRBV20-1 to TRBJ2-3; 7 bases map to TRBD2. This CDR3 contains 12 residues. Per germline, CDR1 DFQATT and CDR2 SNEGSKA (reference sequence). Trimming at V came to 6 bases and at J to 5 bases, leaving 5 bases not matched to a gene.